Below, one T cell receptor beta chain is given with its context. Its matching antigen is unknown. This entry comes from a study of cytomegalovirus exposure and HLA in healthy donors. General study points: Most observed TCR sequences were rare, whereas some public TCRs were detected in many donors. V- and J-gene trimming in TCR beta was tied to a missense DCLRE1C variant by an analysis performed later. 16,951 TCR beta sequences were associated with HLA alleles at 0.05 false discovery rate in a later analysis. Common viral pathogens were later found to be apparently linked to several of the most significant clusters.

Germline V gives CDR1 MRHNA, CDR2 SNTAGT. There are 13 residues in the CDR3. Between the trimmed V and J ends, which lost 4 bases and 2 bases, there was a span of 7 bases. The primer mix had 60 Vbeta and 13 Jbeta primers. Here immunoSEQ multiplex PCR was the method, and the copy in TCRdb shows in-frame clones only, minus some. The sample lists approximately 100,000 clones, roughly 79% occurring once. The sequenced sample was PBMCs. The clonotype comes from a middle-aged woman in good health and CMV-seronegative. The gene calls are TRBV6-4 and TRBJ2-3; perhaps TRBD1 as D (5 bases). The CDR3 DNA follows: TGTGCCAGCAGTGCACAGGCCACAGATACGCAGTATTTT. It codes for CASSAQATDTQYF.